Presented here are 19 T cell receptor beta chains from one specimen sequenced in a study of blood T cell repertoires in COVID-19. Profiling relied on immunoSEQ multiplex PCR, and the TCRdb table lists in-frame clones only, not all of them. This table has a few hundred thousand clones, around 85% appearing once. Sequencing input: peripheral blood. The origin of the receptors is a man aged 55 to 69 with acute or convalescent COVID-19.

In its sample, this clone was seen a few times. J is TRBJ1-1 and V is TRBV2; 9 bases line up with TRBD1. This CDR3 comprises 12 residues. The J segment lost 3 bases and the V segment lost 11 bases, leaving 4 bases of the junction unmatched. Germline CDR1 SNHLY, CDR2 FYNNEI. The CDR3 sequence: CARRQGDTEAFF. The CDR3 nucleotides are TGTGCCCGCCGACAGGGGGACACTGAAGCTTTCTTT.

V gene TRBV7-2 combines with J gene TRBJ2-5; 7 bases match TRBD2. This CDR3 region has 15 residues. The ends lost 4 bases at V and 2 bases at J; junction bases unmatched: 7. Germline V gene lookup returns CDR1 SGHTA and CDR2 FQGNSA. The DNA of the CDR3 is TGTGCCAGCAGCTACCAGTTGGGGGGGCAAGAGACCCAGTACTTC. Translated: CASSYQLGGQETQYF.

Turning to this clone: Other nucleotide sequences in the sample specify the same CDR3. V gene TRBV7-2 combines with J gene TRBJ2-3, with TRBD2 identical over 11 bases. V shed 4 bases, J shed 0 bases, and the junction held 3 bases outside the gene matches. Germline V CDR1 and CDR2: SGHTA, FQGNSA. The CDR3 runs to 16 residues. The CDR3 reads CASSSRLAGSTDTQYF. The CDR3 DNA follows: TGTGCCAGCAGCTCGCGACTAGCGGGAAGCACAGATACGCAGTATTTT.

The chain carries TRBV11-3 and TRBJ1-2; D is unclear. This CDR3 has 13 amino acids. Trimming shortened V by 0 bases and J by 4 bases, and 6 bases separated the two germline ends. Germline loops: CDR1 SGHNT, CDR2 YENEEA. CDR3 coding DNA: TGTGCCAGCAGCTTAGAAACAAGCTATGGCTACACCTTC. Protein: CASSLETSYGYTF.

This chain joins TRBV5-1 and TRBJ2-7, with D maybe TRBD1 (9 bases). Germline CDR1 is SGHRS and CDR2 is YFSETQ. The CDR3 is 15 amino acids. V dropped 4 bases and J dropped 7 bases, with 21 bases sitting between them. The CDR3 is CASSPAGGQGGEQYF. CDR3 in DNA: TGCGCCAGCAGCCCCGCGGGGGGACAGGGTGGGGAGCAGTACTTC.

This chain uses TRBV4-1 with TRBJ1-2; 7 nucleotides agree with TRBD1. Per the germline V gene, CDR1 is MGHRA and CDR2 is YSYEKL. The CDR3 is 14 amino acids. With 3 bases clipped from V and 7 bases from J, the junction kept 8 bases outside the gene matches. CDR3 coding DNA: TGCGCCAGCAGCCAGGAGGGGGCGGATCTTGGCTACACCTTC. Protein: CASSQEGADLGYTF.

The table lists this clone with a few counts. V gene TRBV9 combines with J gene TRBJ2-5; the match to TRBD2 covers 12 bases. V was clipped by 3 bases and J by 6 bases; unmatched bases: 3. CDR1 is SGDLS, CDR2 YYNGEE, per germline. This CDR3 is 14 amino acids long. CDR3 sequence reads: CASSATSGSKTQYF. The DNA for the CDR3 is TGTGCCAGCAGCGCGACTAGCGGGAGTAAGACCCAGTACTTC.

This clone was detected once. The chain carries TRBV7-9 and TRBJ1-5; possible D gene TRBD1, 5 bases. The germline gives CDR1 SEHNR, CDR2 FQNEAQ (reference sequence). The ends were cut back, 1 base at V and 6 bases at J, with 10 bases in the middle. CDR3 size: 14 residues. CDR3 loop: CASSLGAGGQPQHF. DNA of the CDR3: TGTGCCAGCAGCTTAGGGGCGGGGGGTCAGCCCCAGCATTTT. The variable domain in full, completed from reference TRBV7-9 and TRBJ1-5, reads DTGVSQNPRHKITKRGQNVTFRCDPISEHNRLYWYRQTLGQGPEFLTYFQNEAQLEKSRLLSDRFSAERPKGSFSTLEIQRTEQGDSAMYLCASSLGAGGQPQHFGDGTRLSIL.

The chain combines TRBV7-3 with TRBJ2-7; TRBD2 aligns across 14 bases. CDR1 is SGHTA and CDR2 is FQGTGA in the germline V gene. J was trimmed by 2 bases and V by 0 bases; bases with no gene match: 3. The CDR3 spans 17 residues. CDR3 protein: CASSLTGTSGSPYEQYF. The CDR3 coding sequence is TGTGCCAGCAGCTTAACCGGGACTAGCGGGAGTCCCTACGAGCAGTACTTC. Variable domain in full (rest from reference TRBV7-3 and TRBJ2-7): GAGVSQTPSNKVTEKGKYVELRCDPISGHTALYWYRQSLGQGPEFLIYFQGTGAADDSGLPNDRFFAVRPEGSVSTLKIQRTERGDSAVYLCASSLTGTSGSPYEQYFGPGTRLTVT.

This clone was seen more than once but under ten times. The chain joins TRBV5-1 to TRBJ2-3; D might be TRBD2 (7 bases). Trimming shortened V by 4 bases and J by 1 base, and 22 bases separated the two germline ends. Germline loops: CDR1 SGHRS, CDR2 YFSETQ. This CDR3 region has 18 residues. CDR3 bases: TGCGCCAGCAGCGTTAGTGGGGGCGGGAGCCCCGGCACAGATACGCAGTATTTT. It yields the protein CASSVSGGGSPGTDTQYF.

The rearrangement joins TRBV11-3 to TRBJ2-5, with a possible D match to TRBD2 (6 bases). V shed 4 bases and J shed 7 bases, with 10 bases lying between them. Germline lookup yields CDR1 SGHNT and CDR2 YENEEA. The CDR3 runs 12 residues. CDR3 amino acids: CASSSRRGTQYF. The CDR3 region has the DNA TGTGCCAGCAGCTCAAGGAGGGGGACCCAGTACTTC.

The V call is TRBV18, the J call TRBJ1-3; TRBD1 matches 7 bases. Germline CDR1 is KGHSH and CDR2 is LQKENI. V shed 3 bases and J 4 bases; nucleotides not matched to a gene: 0. The length of the CDR3 is 13 residues. The CDR3 nucleotides are TGTGCCAGCTCACCGGACAGGGGAAACACCATATATTTT. Its protein is CASSPDRGNTIYF.

The V call is TRBV7-3, the J call TRBJ1-6; TRBD1 matches at 7 bases. Germline V gene lookup returns CDR1 SGHTA and CDR2 FQGTGA. V was pared by 5 bases and J by 7 bases, with 8 bases of the junction left unmatched. The CDR3 runs to 15 residues. DNA for the CDR3: TGTGCCAGCAGCCGGGGGACAGTGGGAAATTCACCCCTCCACTTT. Its protein is CASSRGTVGNSPLHF.

The chain employs TRBV18 and TRBJ2-5; tentatively, D is TRBD2 (5 bases). The V and J ends lost 4 bases and 2 bases respectively, with 5 bases between them. CDR3 size: 12 residues. Germline CDR1 is KGHSH and CDR2 is LQKENI. CDR3 sequence: CASSLAQETQYF. The CDR3 nucleotides are TGTGCCAGCTCACTAGCGCAAGAGACCCAGTACTTC.

The rearrangement links TRBV6-2 or TRBV6-3 to TRBJ2-3, with a weak D call TRBD2 (6 bases). Trimming removed 5 bases at V and 0 bases at J, with 15 bases between. The germline CDR1 and CDR2 sequences are MNHEY and SVGEGT. The CDR3 sequence is 16 residues long. CDR3 amino acids: CASSITSGPSTDTQYF. The CDR3 DNA is TGTGCCAGCAGTATAACCAGCGGGCCAAGCACAGATACGCAGTATTTT.

The chain joins TRBV7-8 to TRBJ2-7, with D possibly matching TRBD2 (6 bases). With 5 bases removed from V and 3 bases from J, the gap between germline ends came to 8 bases. Germline lookup yields CDR1 SGHVS and CDR2 FQNEAQ. The CDR3 totals 12 residues. The CDR3 here is CASSRDFYEQYF. In nucleotides, the CDR3 is TGTGCCAGCAGCCGGGACTTCTACGAGCAGTACTTC.

V and J are TRBV7-2 and TRBJ2-2, with D unclear. Looked up from germline, CDR1 is SGHTA and CDR2 is FQGNSA. The CDR3 consists of 12 residues. The V and J ends lost 1 base and 9 bases respectively, with 6 bases between them. DNA of the CDR3: TGTGCCAGCAGCTTAGGAGCCTGGGAGCTGTTTTTT. Residues: CASSLGAWELFF.

The CDR3 sequence: CASLGVSWPTEAFF. CDR3 coding DNA: TGTGCCAGCTTAGGGGTGTCTTGGCCCACTGAAGCTTTCTTT. The chain has TRBV28 and TRBJ1-1; TRBD1 is a possible D gene (5 bases). Trimming shortened V by 8 bases and J by 4 bases, and 17 bases separated the two germline ends. The CDR3 is made up of 14 amino acids. Germline CDR1 MDHEN, CDR2 SYDVKM.

The chain recombines TRBV19 with TRBJ1-2; no firm D call. The germline CDR1 and CDR2 sequences are LNHDA and SQIVND (reference sequence). This CDR3 contains 13 residues. V was clipped by 3 bases and J by 3 bases, with 8 bases between them. DNA of the CDR3: TGTGCCAGTAGTATGGTACAGCACTATGGCTACACCTTC. The encoded protein is CASSMVQHYGYTF.